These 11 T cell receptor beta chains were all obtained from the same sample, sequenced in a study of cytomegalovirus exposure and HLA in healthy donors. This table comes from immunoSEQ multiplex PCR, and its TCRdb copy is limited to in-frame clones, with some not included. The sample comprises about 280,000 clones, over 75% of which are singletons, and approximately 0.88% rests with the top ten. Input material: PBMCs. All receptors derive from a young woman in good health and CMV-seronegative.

CDR3 DNA sequence: TGTGCCATCAGTGACCAAGCGGGAGGGCAGGGAGCCTACGAGCAGTACTTC. This encodes CAISDQAGGQGAYEQYF. The chain has TRBV10-3 and TRBJ2-7, with 10 bases matching TRBD2. This CDR3 region has 17 residues. Losses at the gene ends were 3 bases for V and 2 bases for J; bases not matched to a gene: 10. Germline CDR1 is ENHRY and CDR2 is SYGVKD.

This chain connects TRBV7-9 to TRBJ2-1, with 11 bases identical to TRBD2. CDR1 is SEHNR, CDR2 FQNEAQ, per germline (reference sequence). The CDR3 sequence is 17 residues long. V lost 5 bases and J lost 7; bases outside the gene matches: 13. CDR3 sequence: CASSQTLAGGAVNEQFF. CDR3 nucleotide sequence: TGTGCCAGCAGCCAGACTTTAGCGGGAGGGGCGGTGAATGAGCAGTTCTTC.

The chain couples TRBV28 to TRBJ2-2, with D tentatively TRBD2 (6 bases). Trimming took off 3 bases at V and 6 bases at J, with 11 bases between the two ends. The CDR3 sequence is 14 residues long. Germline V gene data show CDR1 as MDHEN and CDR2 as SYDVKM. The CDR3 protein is CASSFLTSSGELFF. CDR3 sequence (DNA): TGTGCCAGCAGTTTCTTGACTAGTTCCGGGGAGCTGTTTTTT. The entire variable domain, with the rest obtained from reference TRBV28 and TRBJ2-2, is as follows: DVKVTQSSRYLVKRTGEKVFLECVQDMDHENMFWYRQDPGLGLRLIYFSYDVKMKEKGDIPEGYSVSREKKERFSLILESASTNQTSMYLCASSFLTSSGELFFGEGSRLTVL.

CDR3 region: CASSRSGLDSGNTIYF. The CDR3 DNA follows: TGCGCCAGCAGCCGGTCAGGGCTCGACTCTGGAAACACCATATATTTT. The gene calls are TRBV5-1 and TRBJ1-3; possible D gene TRBD1, 5 bases. V lost 4 bases to trimming and J lost 0 bases, with 14 bases between them. The V gene's germline CDR1 is SGHRS and CDR2 YFSETQ. This CDR3 is 16 amino acids long.

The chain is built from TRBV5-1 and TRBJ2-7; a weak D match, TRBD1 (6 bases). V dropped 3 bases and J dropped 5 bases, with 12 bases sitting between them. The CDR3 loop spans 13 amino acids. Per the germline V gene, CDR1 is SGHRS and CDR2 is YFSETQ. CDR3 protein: CASSWRNRDEQYF. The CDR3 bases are TGCGCCAGCAGCTGGCGTAACAGGGACGAGCAGTACTTC.

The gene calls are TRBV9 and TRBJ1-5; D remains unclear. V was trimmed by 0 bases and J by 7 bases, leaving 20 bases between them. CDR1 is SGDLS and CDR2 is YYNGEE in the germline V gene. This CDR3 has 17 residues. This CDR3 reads CASSVERWHTKGQPQHF. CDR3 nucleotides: TGTGCCAGCAGCGTAGAGCGTTGGCACACTAAAGGCCAGCCCCAGCATTTT.

CDR3 sequence (DNA): TGCAGCGTTGAATCAGGCGCCAATCAGCCCCAGCATTTT. Its protein is CSVESGANQPQHF. The J gene is TRBJ1-5, the V gene TRBV29-1, with D unclear. Trimming took off 2 bases at V and 3 bases at J, with 8 bases between the two ends. This CDR3 spans 13 amino acids. From germline, CDR1 is SQVTM and CDR2 ANQGSEA.

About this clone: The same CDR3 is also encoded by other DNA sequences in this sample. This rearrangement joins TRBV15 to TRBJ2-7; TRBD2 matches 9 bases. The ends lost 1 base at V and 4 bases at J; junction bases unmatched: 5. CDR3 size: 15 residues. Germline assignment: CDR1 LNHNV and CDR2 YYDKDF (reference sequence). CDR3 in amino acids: CATSRGLAGAYEQYF. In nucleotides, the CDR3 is TGTGCCACCAGCAGAGGCTTAGCGGGAGCTTACGAGCAGTACTTC.

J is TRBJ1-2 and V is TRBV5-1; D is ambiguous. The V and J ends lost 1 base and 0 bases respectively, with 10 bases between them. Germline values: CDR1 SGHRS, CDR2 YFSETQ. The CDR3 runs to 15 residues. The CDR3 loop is CASSLLPSSNYGYTF. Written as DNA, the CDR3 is TGCGCCAGCAGCTTGCTCCCCAGTTCTAACTATGGCTACACCTTC.

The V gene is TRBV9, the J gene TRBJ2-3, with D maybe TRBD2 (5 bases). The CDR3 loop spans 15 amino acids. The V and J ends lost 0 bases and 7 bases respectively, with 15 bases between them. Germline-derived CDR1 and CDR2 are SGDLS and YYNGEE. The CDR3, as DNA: TGTGCCAGCAGCGTAGCTACCGGAGGTGCAAATACGCAGTATTTT. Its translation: CASSVATGGANTQYF.

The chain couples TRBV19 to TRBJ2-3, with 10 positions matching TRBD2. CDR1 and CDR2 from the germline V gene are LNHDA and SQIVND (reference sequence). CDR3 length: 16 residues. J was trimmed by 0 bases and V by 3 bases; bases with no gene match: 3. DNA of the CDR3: TGTGCCAGTAGTATGGGACTAGCGTCTAGCACAGATACGCAGTATTTT. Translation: CASSMGLASSTDTQYF. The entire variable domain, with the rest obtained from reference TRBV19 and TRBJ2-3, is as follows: DGGITQSPKYLFRKEGQNVTLSCEQNLNHDAMYWYRQDPGQGLRLIYYSQIVNDFQKGDIAEGYSVSREKKESFPLTVTSAQKNPTAFYLCASSMGLASSTDTQYFGPGTRLTVL.